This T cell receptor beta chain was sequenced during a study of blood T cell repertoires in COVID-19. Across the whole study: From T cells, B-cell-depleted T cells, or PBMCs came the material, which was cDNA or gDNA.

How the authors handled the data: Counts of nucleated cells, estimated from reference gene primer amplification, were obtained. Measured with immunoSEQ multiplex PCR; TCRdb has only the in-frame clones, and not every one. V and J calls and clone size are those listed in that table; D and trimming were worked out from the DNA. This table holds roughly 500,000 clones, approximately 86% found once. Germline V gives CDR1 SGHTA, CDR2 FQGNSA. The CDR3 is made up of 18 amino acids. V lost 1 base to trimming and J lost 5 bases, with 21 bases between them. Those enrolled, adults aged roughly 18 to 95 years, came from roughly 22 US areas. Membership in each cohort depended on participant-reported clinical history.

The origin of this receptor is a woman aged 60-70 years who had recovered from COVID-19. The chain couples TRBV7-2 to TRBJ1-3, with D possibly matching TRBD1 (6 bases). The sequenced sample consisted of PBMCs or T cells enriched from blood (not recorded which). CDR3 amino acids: CASSLGPGGLPARNTIYF. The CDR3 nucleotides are TGTGCCAGCAGCTTAGGCCCGGGGGGCCTTCCGGCCCGAAACACCATATATTTT.